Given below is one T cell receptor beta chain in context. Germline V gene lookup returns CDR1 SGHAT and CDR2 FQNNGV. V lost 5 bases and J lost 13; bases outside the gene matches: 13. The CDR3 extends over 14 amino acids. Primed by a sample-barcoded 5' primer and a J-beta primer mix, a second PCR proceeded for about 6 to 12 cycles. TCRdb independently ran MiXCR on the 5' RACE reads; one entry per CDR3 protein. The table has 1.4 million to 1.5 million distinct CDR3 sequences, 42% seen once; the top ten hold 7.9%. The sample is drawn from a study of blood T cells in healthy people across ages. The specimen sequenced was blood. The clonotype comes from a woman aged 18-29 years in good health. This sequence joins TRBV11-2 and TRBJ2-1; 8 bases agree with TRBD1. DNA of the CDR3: TGTGCCAGCAGCGGCAGGGGGCTGGAAGAGACCCAGTTCTTC. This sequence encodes CASSGRGLEETQFF.